This TCR beta chain was obtained from a study of blood T cells in healthy people across ages. A second PCR, run for about 6 to 11 cycles, used a sample-barcoded 5' primer plus a J-beta primer mix. Every cDNA was tagged by a template-switch adaptor with 12 random nucleotides. One entry per CDR3 protein results from TCRdb running MiXCR on the 5' RACE reads. Of 700,000 or so distinct CDR3 sequences in the sample, about 43% were seen once. Notes on the study in general: Calculation of diversity from one million T cells yielded estimates considered to be underestimates.

Germline values: CDR1 SQVTM, CDR2 ANQGSEA. This CDR3 comprises 12 residues. It was ten milliliters of peripheral blood that were drawn from each donor. RNA extraction gave at least 6 micrograms of total RNA per sample. To note about this clonotype: Its antigen is unidentified. This sequence may be a read error, since a much larger clone differs from it by one base.

The V and J genes are TRBV29-1 and TRBJ2-3, with a weak D call TRBD1 (5 bases). The receptor was derived from an elderly man in good health. Sequenced sample: blood. The CDR3 here is CNAETATDTQYF. The CDR3 DNA is TGCAACGCGGAGACAGCGACAGATACGCAGTATTTT.